A selection of T cell receptor beta chains follows, all from one sample in a study of T cells in Graves' hyperthyroidism and ophthalmopathy. MiXCR, applied by TCRdb to the multiplex PCR reads, yields one record per CDR3 protein. The sample records roughly 99,000 distinct CDR3 sequences, about 15% being singletons. Material for sequencing was blood. The receptor set was obtained from a woman aged 50 to 60 with Graves' hyperthyroidism. CDR3s include the opening cysteine and the closing phenylalanine or tryptophan. Fields, in order: V gene, J gene, CDR3 protein.

TRBV28	TRBJ2-1	CASSLELPGTAQFF
TRBV15	TRBJ2-3	CATSLLAGLTDTQYF
TRBV12-3/TRBV12-4	TRBJ2-1	CASSQGQGYNEQFF
TRBV28	TRBJ2-5	CASSLISGETQYF
TRBV5-1	TRBJ2-7	CASSLEGYRNEQYF
TRBV6-1	TRBJ2-5	CASSSTPGLGQETQYF
TRBV4-1	TRBJ2-1	CASSQAGLAGVNEQFF
TRBV6-1	TRBJ1-3	CASRDVYGNTIYF
TRBV20-1	TRBJ2-3	CSAHRTDTQYF
TRBV4-1	TRBJ2-3	CASSQDLSTGASTDTQYF
TRBV28	TRBJ2-3	CASRLGLAGLNTQYF
TRBV3-1	TRBJ2-1	CASSPVFSGRGDEQFF
TRBV28	TRBJ1-2	CASSPDSDHLSFYGYTF
TRBV5-1	TRBJ2-1	CASSRDYNEQFF
TRBV19	TRBJ1-1	CASGEKNTEAFF
TRBV6-9	TRBJ2-7	CASRLQGSYEQYF
TRBV10-3	TRBJ2-1	CAISELTTNNEQFF
TRBV7-9	TRBJ1-4	CASSLYGRTSTDEKLFF
TRBV28	TRBJ1-4	CASSTGGHSEKLFF
TRBV20-1	TRBJ1-1	CSARGRRQGANTEAFF
TRBV6-1	TRBJ2-1	CASSPKTAPGEQFF
TRBV12-3/TRBV12-4	TRBJ1-2	CASSQEYRNYGYTF
TRBV4-1	TRBJ2-5	CASSQETQGREYF
TRBV5-1	TRBJ2-3	CASSLVGAGQSTDTQYF
TRBV12-3/TRBV12-4	TRBJ2-7	CASRGPTYEQYF
TRBV30	TRBJ1-1	CAATDPSSPTEAFF
TRBV5-1	TRBJ2-2	CASSPLAGAGTGELFF
TRBV5-1	TRBJ1-1	CASSPGSPGGTEAFF
TRBV5-1	TRBJ1-2	CASSLGAGVSYGYTF
TRBV9	TRBJ1-4	CAGSVGVGGNEKLFF
TRBV6-2/TRBV6-3	TRBJ2-3	CASRSWDRVADTQYF
TRBV5-1	TRBJ1-4	CASSLETRGWGNEKLFF
TRBV6-5	TRBJ2-1	CASSYVQGTSCNEQFF
TRBV5-6	TRBJ2-1	CASSGLKLGNEQFF
TRBV27	TRBJ2-5	CASSYATPGQGFQETQYF
TRBV20-1	TRBJ2-2	CSASNRIRGRTGELFF
TRBV6-5	TRBJ2-2	CASSYDGSNTGELFF
TRBV28	TRBJ1-1	CASSLGDRAYTEAFF
TRBV20-1	TRBJ1-2	CSAKRTEPYGYTF
TRBV19	TRBJ2-1	CASSAGTALYNEQFF
TRBV20-1	TRBJ2-7	CSAKGQLYEQYF
TRBV29-1	TRBJ2-2	CSVEGAVPNTGELFF